This entry describes one T cell receptor beta chain. Profiling relied on immunoSEQ multiplex PCR, and the TCRdb table lists in-frame clones only, not all of them. Of about 100,000 clones in the sample, 87% were seen once. The germline gives CDR1 SGHDT, CDR2 YYEEEE. The CDR3 has 16 amino acids. The V segment lost 4 bases and the J segment 5 bases; nucleotides outside the gene matches: 13. This specimen comes from a study of blood T cell repertoires in COVID-19. Overall study: T cells, B-cell-depleted T cells, or PBMCs supplied cDNA or gDNA.

This rearrangement joins TRBV5-6 to TRBJ2-5, with 8 bases matching TRBD1. The sequence was collected from a man between 25 and 39 years old in a cohort sampled during active COVID-19. The source material was peripheral blood. CDR3 sequence: CASSLGPPNRGETQYF. The CDR3 bases are TGTGCCAGCAGCCTTGGGCCCCCCAACAGGGGGGAGACCCAGTACTTC.